The source of this T cell receptor beta chain is a study of CD8 T cells in Susac syndrome. Random-hexamer reverse transcription was applied to about 0.5 to 1 ug RNA. TCR beta CDR3 was amplified by immunoSEQ multiplex PCR. This amplification extended across 54 Vbeta and 13 Jbeta segments. TCRdb fed the immunoSEQ multiplex PCR reads into MiXCR, producing one record per CDR3 protein. Of about 200,000 distinct CDR3 sequences in the sample, 92% are singletons; the top ten hold 0.1% to 0.15%. The V and J ends lost 3 bases and 3 bases respectively, with 12 bases between them. CDR1 SGHAT and CDR2 FQNNGV come from the germline V gene. CDR3 length: 14 amino acids. While CD8+ and CD4+ T cells were isolated negatively, TEMRA cells were enriched by FACS.

The specimen sequenced was CD8+ T cells from PBMCs. The source of this sequence is a human donor with multiple sclerosis. The chain joins TRBV11-2 to TRBJ2-7; a possible D gene is TRBD2 (6 bases). Here the CDR3 reads CASSLGGPSYEQYF. CDR3 nucleotides: TGTGCCAGCAGCTTGGGGGGACCAAGCTACGAGCAGTACTTC.